This is a list of T cell receptor beta chains from one sample in a study of blood T cell repertoires in COVID-19. The protocol was immunoSEQ multiplex PCR, while the TCRdb copy is restricted to in-frame clones and leaves out a portion. The table has around 100,000 clones, about 80% seen once; the top ten hold approximately 29%. Source material: peripheral blood. These receptors all come from a man aged 70-80 years with active or convalescent COVID-19. Each CDR3 is given with its conserved first and last residue. Each record gives: clone size, V gene, D gene, J gene, CDR3 protein, CDR3 DNA. A D gene is named only where the DNA matches it firmly. Where a row states a size, it is once, few, many or the class of an expanded clone; other rows omit it.

>-|TRBV30|-|TRBJ1-5
CAWSPRGHQPQHF
TGTGCCTGGAGTCCACGAGGCCATCAGCCCCAGCATTTT
>-|TRBV7-3|-|TRBJ2-1
CASSFGGQRNEQFF
TGTGCCAGCAGCTTCGGTGGGCAGCGGAATGAGCAGTTCTTC
>-|TRBV19|-|TRBJ1-2
CASSPDRANYGYTF
TGTGCCAGTAGTCCGGACAGAGCTAACTATGGCTACACCTTC
>-|TRBV5-4|-|TRBJ2-3
CASSLTGFGTQYF
TGTGCCAGCAGCTTGACAGGGTTCGGTACGCAGTATTTT
>once|TRBV7-2|-|TRBJ2-7
CASSLVASSYEQYF
TGTGCCAGCAGCTTAGTAGCGAGCTCCTACGAGCAGTACTTC
>-|TRBV3-1/TRBV3-2|TRBD2|TRBJ2-1
CASSQGSLAGMVEQFF
TGTGCCAGCAGCCAAGGGTCCCTAGCGGGGATGGTTGAGCAGTTCTTC
>-|TRBV7-7|TRBD2|TRBJ2-5
CASSLGTSGKETQYF
TGTGCTAGCAGCTTAGGGACTAGCGGGAAAGAGACCCAGTACTTC
>-|TRBV18|-|TRBJ1-6
CASSPMAGVGSPLHF
TGTGCCAGCTCACCTATGGCAGGGGTGGGTTCACCCCTCCACTTT
>few|TRBV4-3|TRBD1|TRBJ2-4
CASSHISGTVGYF
TGCGCCAGCAGCCATATCTCCGGGACAGTCGGGTACTTC
>-|TRBV2|-|TRBJ2-7
CASSEGYRVYEQYF
TGTGCCAGCAGTGAAGGCTACAGGGTCTACGAGCAGTACTTC
>-|TRBV29-1|-|TRBJ1-1
CSVESGLEAFF
TGCAGCGTTGAAAGCGGTCTTGAAGCTTTCTTT
>-|TRBV30|TRBD1|TRBJ2-7
CAWSASNRGEQYF
TGTGCCTGGAGTGCTTCAAACAGGGGCGAGCAGTACTTC
>-|TRBV7-8|TRBD1|TRBJ2-6
CASSLASRTGVGANVLTF
TGTGCCAGCAGCTTAGCCAGCCGGACAGGGGTTGGGGCCAACGTCCTGACTTTC
>-|TRBV11-2|TRBD1|TRBJ2-7
CASSLTGGFSYEQYF
TGTGCCAGCAGCCTTACAGGGGGCTTTTCCTACGAGCAGTACTTC
>-|TRBV10-3|-|TRBJ1-1
CAISDRGLNTEAFF
TGTGCCATCAGTGACAGGGGATTGAACACTGAAGCTTTCTTT
>once|TRBV7-2|TRBD1|TRBJ2-7
CASSWGQANEQYF
TGTGCCAGCAGCTGGGGACAGGCCAACGAGCAGTACTTC
>-|TRBV4-2|-|TRBJ1-1
CASSGGVGGNTEAFF
TGTGCCAGCAGCGGAGGGGTCGGGGGGAACACTGAAGCTTTCTTT
>once|TRBV21-1|-|TRBJ2-7
CASSKECKGVTYEQYF
TGTGCCAGCAGCAAAGAGTGCAAGGGGGTCACCTACGAGCAGTACTTC
>-|TRBV10-3|-|TRBJ1-3
CAISVAGTGNTIYF
TGTGCCATCAGTGTGGCGGGGACTGGAAACACCATATATTTT
>-|TRBV28|-|TRBJ1-5
CASSPRIQGINQPQHF
TGTGCCAGCAGTCCCCGGATACAGGGCATCAATCAGCCCCAGCATTTT